The T cell receptor beta chain described here comes from a study of control samples from healthy donors and cancer patients. This CDR3 has 14 amino acids. With V trimmed by 7 bases and J by 6 bases, 10 bases remained unmatched. The germline V gene encodes CDR1 MGHDK and CDR2 SYGVNS. Data came from immunoSEQ multiplex PCR; TCRdb stores just in-frame clones and leaves some out. Of 75,000 to 90,000 clones in the sample, approximately 86% were seen once. V usage is TRBV25-1 and J usage is TRBJ1-2; 8 positions match TRBD1. Sequenced material: blood. The receptor was isolated from a man younger than 45 in good health. The DNA of the CDR3 is TGTGCCAGCATTGCCTCGGACAGGGACAATGGCTACACCTTC. Residues: CASIASDRDNGYTF.